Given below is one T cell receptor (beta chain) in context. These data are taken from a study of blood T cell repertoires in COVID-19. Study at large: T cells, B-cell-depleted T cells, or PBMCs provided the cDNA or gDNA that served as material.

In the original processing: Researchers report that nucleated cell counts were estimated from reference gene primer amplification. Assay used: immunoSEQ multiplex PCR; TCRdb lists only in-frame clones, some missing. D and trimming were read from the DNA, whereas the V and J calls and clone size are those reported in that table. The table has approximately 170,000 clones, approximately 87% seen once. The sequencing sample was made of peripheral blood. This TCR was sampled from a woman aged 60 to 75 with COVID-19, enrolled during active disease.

The CDR3 is CATSDPQGATYNEQFF. In nucleotides, the CDR3 is TGTGCCACCAGTGACCCCCAGGGGGCGACCTACAATGAGCAGTTCTTC. V and J are TRBV24-1 and TRBJ2-1; 8 nucleotides match TRBD1. J lost 2 bases, V lost 4 bases, and 6 bases had no gene match. Germline CDR1 is KGHDR and CDR2 is SFDVKD. This CDR3 region has 16 residues.